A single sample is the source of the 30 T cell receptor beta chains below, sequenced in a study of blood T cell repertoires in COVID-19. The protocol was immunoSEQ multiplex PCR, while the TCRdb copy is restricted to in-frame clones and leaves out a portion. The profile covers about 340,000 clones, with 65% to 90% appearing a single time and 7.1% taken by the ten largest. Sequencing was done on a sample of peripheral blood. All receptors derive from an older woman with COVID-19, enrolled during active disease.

The CDR3 coding sequence is TGTGCCAGCAGTTATCAGGGGTACAATCAGCCCCAGCATTTT. Translation gives CASSYQGYNQPQHF. The chain couples TRBV6-5 to TRBJ1-5; TRBD1 might be the D (6 bases). The CDR3 spans 14 residues. Germline CDR1 and CDR2: MNHEY and SVGAGI. V lost 3 bases to trimming and J lost 3 bases, with 9 bases between them.

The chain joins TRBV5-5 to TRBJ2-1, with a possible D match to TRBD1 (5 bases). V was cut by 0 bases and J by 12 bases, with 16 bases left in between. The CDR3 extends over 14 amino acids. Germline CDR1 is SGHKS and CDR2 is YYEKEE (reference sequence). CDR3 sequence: CASSLAGLDNRQFF. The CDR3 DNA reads TGTGCCAGCAGCTTGGCCGGGTTGGACAATAGGCAGTTCTTC.

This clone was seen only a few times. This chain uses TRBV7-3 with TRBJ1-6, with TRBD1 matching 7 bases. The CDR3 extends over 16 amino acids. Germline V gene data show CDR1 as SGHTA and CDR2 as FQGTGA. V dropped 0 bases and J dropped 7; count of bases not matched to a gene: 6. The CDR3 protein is CASSLTRGTDNSPLHF. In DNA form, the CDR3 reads TGTGCCAGCAGCTTAACGCGCGGGACAGACAATTCACCCCTCCACTTT.

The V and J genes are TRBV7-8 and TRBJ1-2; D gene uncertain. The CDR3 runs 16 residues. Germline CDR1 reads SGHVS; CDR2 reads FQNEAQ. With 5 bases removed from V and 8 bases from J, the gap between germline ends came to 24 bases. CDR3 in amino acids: CASSITREGRNLGYTF. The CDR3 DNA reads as TGTGCCAGCAGCATTACCCGGGAGGGTAGGAACTTGGGCTACACCTTC. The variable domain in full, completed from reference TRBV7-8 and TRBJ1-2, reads GAGVSQSPRYKVAKRGQDVALRCDPISGHVSLFWYQQALGQGPEFLTYFQNEAQLDKSGLPSDRFFAERPEGSVSTLKIQRTQQEDSAVYLCASSITREGRNLGYTFGSGTRLTVV.

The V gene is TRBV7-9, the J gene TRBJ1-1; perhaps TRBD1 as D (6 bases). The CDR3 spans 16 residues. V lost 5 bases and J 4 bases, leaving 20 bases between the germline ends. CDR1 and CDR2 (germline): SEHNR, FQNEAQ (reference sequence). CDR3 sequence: CASSRIPGPRGTEAFF. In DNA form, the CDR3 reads TGTGCCAGCAGCCGAATCCCGGGCCCCAGGGGCACTGAAGCTTTCTTT.

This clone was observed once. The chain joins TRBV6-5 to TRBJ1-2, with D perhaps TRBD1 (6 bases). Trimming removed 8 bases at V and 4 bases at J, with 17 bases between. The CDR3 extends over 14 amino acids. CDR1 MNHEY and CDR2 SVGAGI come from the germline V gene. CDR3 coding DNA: TGTGCCAGCGGGGGCGACACCCCGGGCTATGGCTACACCTTC. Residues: CASGGDTPGYGYTF.

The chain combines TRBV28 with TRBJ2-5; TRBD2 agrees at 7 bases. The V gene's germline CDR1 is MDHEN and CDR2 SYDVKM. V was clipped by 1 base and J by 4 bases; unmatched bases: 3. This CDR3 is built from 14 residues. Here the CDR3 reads CASSLFPGGETQYF. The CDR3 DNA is TGTGCCAGCAGTTTATTTCCGGGGGGAGAGACCCAGTACTTC.

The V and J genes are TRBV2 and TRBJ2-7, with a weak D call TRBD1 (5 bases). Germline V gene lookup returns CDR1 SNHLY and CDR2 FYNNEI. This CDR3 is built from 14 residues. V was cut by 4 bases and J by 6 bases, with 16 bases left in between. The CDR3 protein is CASSGGLSLSEQYF. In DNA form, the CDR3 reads TGTGCCAGCAGTGGGGGCCTGAGTCTCAGCGAGCAGTACTTC. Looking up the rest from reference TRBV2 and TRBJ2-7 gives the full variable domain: EPEVTQTPSHQVTQMGQEVILRCVPISNHLYFYWYRQILGQKVEFLVSFYNNEISEKSEIFDDQFSVERPDGSNFTLKIRSTKLEDSAMYFCASSGGLSLSEQYFGPGTRLTVT.

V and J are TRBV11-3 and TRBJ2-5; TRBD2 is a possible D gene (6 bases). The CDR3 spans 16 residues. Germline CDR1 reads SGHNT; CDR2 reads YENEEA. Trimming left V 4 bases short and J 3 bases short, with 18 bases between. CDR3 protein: CASSSDRDFREETQYF. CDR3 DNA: TGTGCCAGCAGCTCCGATCGGGACTTCAGAGAAGAGACCCAGTACTTC.

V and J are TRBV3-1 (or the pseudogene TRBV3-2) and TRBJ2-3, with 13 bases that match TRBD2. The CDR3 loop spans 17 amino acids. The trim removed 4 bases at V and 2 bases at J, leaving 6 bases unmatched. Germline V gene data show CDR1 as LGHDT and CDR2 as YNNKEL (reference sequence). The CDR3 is CASSRRTSGGDTDTQYF. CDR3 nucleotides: TGTGCCAGCAGCCGCCGGACTAGCGGGGGTGACACAGATACGCAGTATTTT.

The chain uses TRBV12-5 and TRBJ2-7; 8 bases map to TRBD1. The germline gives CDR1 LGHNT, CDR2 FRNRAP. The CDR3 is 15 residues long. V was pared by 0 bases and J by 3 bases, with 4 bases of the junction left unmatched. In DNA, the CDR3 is TGTGCTAGTGGTTTGGTGACAGGGGCTAGCTACGAGCAGTACTTC. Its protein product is CASGLVTGASYEQYF.

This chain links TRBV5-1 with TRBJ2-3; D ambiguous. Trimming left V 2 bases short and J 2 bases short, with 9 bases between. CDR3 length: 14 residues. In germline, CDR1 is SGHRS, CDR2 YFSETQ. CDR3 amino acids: CASSFAYLTDTQYF. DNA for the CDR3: TGCGCCAGCAGCTTCGCCTATCTCACAGATACGCAGTATTTT.

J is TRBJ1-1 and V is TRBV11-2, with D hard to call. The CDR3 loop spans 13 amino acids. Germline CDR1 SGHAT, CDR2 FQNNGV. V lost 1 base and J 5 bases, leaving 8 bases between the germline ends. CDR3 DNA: TGTGCCAGCAGCTTAGGCGTCGGTACTGAAGCTTTCTTT. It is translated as CASSLGVGTEAFF.

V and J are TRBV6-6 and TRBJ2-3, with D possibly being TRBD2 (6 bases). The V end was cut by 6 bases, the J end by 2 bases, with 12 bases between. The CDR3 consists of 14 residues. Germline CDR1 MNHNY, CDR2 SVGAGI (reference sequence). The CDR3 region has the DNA TGTGCCAGCAGCCAGCGGGCCTTCACAGATACGCAGTATTTT. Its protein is CASSQRAFTDTQYF.

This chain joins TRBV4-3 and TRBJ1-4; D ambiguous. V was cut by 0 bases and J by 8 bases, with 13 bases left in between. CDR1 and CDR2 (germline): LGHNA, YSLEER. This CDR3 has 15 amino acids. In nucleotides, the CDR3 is TGCGCCAGCAGCCAAGATCTTGCGATGGAGGAAAAACTGTTTTTT. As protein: CASSQDLAMEEKLFF.

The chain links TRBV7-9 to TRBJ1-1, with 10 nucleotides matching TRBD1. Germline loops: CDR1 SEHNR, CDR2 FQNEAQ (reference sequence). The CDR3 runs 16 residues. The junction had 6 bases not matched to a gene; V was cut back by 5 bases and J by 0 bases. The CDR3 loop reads CASSPRQGALNTEAFF. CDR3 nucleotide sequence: TGTGCCAGCAGCCCGAGACAGGGGGCGCTGAACACTGAAGCTTTCTTT.

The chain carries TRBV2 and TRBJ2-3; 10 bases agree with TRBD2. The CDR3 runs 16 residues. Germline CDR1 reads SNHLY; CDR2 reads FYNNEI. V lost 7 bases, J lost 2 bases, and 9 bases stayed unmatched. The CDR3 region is CASIYPGLATTDTQYF. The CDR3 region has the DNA TGTGCCAGCATCTACCCGGGACTAGCGACCACAGATACGCAGTATTTT.

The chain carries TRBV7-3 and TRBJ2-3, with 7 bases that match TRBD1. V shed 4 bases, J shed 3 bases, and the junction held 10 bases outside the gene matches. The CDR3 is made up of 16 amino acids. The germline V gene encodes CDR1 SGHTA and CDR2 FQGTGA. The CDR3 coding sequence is TGTGCCAGCAGCTATGGCAAAGGGGGCGGTACAGATACGCAGTATTTT. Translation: CASSYGKGGGTDTQYF. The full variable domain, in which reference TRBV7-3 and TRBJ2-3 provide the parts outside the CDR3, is GAGVSQTPSNKVTEKGKYVELRCDPISGHTALYWYRQSLGQGPEFLIYFQGTGAADDSGLPNDRFFAVRPEGSVSTLKIQRTERGDSAVYLCASSYGKGGGTDTQYFGPGTRLTVL.

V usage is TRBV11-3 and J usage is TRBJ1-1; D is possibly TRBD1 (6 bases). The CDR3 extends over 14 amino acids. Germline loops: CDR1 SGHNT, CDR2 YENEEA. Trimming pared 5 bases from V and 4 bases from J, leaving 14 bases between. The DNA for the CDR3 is TGTGCCAGCAGCCCCCGAGGGGGAAGCACTGAAGCTTTCTTT. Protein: CASSPRGGSTEAFF.

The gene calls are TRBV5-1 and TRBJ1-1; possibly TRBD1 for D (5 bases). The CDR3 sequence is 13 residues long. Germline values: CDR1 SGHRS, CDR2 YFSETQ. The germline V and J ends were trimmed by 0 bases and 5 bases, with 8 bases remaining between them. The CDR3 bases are TGCGCCAGCAGCTTGGAAGGGGAAACTGAAGCTTTCTTT. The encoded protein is CASSLEGETEAFF. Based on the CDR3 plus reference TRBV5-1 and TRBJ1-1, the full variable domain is KAGVTQTPRYLIKTRGQQVTLSCSPISGHRSVSWYQQTPGQGLQFLFEYFSETQRNKGNFPGRFSGRQFSNSRSEMNVSTLELGDSALYLCASSLEGETEAFFGQGTRLTVV.

The DNA of the CDR3 is TGTGCCAGCAGTTTATGGCAAGTCAACACCGGGGAGCTGTTTTTT. This gives the protein CASSLWQVNTGELFF. The chain carries TRBV27 and TRBJ2-2; D ambiguous. Trimming left V 1 base short and J 2 bases short, with 8 bases between. Germline V gives CDR1 MNHEY, CDR2 SMNVEV (reference sequence). The CDR3 runs to 15 residues.

The CDR3 sequence is CASSFRTGFNYGYTF. DNA for the CDR3: TGTGCCAGTAGTTTCCGGACAGGGTTTAACTATGGCTACACCTTC. The chain combines TRBV19 with TRBJ1-2; TRBD1 agrees at 8 bases. The germline V gene encodes CDR1 LNHDA and CDR2 SQIVND (reference sequence). J was trimmed by 1 base and V by 5 bases; bases with no gene match: 6. The CDR3 has 15 residues.

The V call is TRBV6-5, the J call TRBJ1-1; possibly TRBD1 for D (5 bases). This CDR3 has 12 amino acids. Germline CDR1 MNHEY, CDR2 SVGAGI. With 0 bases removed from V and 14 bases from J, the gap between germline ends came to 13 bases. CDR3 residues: CASSYSGVGAFF. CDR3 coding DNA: TGTGCCAGCAGTTACTCAGGGGTTGGGGCGTTCTTT.

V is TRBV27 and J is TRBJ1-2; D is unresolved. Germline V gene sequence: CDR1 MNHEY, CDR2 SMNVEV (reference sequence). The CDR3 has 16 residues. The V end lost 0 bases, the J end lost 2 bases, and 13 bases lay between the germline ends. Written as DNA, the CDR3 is TGTGCCAGCAGTTTATCGCCGGGGAGTCTCAACTATGGCTACACCTTC. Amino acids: CASSLSPGSLNYGYTF.

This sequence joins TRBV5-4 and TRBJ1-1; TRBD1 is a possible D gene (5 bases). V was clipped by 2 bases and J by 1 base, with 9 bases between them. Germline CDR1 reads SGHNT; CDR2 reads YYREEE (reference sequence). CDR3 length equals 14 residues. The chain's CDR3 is CASSFRVRNTEAFF. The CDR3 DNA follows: TGTGCCAGCAGCTTCAGGGTTCGGAACACTGAAGCTTTCTTT.

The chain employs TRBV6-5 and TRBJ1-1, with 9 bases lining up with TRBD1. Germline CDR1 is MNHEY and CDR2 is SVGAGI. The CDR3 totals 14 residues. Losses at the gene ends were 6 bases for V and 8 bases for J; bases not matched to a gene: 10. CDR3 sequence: CASRTGGGLGEAFF. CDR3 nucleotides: TGTGCCAGCAGAACAGGGGGCGGGCTGGGAGAAGCTTTCTTT.

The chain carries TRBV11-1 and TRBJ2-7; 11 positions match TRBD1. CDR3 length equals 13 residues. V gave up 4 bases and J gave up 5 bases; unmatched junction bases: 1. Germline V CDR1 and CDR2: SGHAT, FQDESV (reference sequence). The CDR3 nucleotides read TGTGCCAGCAGCTGGACAGGGGGCAACGAGCAGTACTTC. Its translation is CASSWTGGNEQYF.

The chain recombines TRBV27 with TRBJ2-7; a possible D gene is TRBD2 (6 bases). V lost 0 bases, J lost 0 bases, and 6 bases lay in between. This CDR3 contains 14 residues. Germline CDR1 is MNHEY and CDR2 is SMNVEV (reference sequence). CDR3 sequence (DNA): TGTGCCAGCAGTTTATCCGGGAGCTCCTACGAGCAGTACTTC. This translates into CASSLSGSSYEQYF.

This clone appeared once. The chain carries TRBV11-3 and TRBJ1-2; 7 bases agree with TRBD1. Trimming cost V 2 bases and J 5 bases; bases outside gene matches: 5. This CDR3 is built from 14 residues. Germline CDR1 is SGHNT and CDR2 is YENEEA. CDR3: CASSLPRGQYGYTF. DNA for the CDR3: TGTGCCAGCAGCTTACCCCGGGGACAGTATGGCTACACCTTC.

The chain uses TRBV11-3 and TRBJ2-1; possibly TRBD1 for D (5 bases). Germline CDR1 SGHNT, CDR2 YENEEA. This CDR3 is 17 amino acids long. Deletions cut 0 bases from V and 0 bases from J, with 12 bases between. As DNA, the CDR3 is TGTGCCAGCAGCTTAGATCAGGGTTTCGGCTCCTACAATGAGCAGTTCTTC. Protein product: CASSLDQGFGSYNEQFF.